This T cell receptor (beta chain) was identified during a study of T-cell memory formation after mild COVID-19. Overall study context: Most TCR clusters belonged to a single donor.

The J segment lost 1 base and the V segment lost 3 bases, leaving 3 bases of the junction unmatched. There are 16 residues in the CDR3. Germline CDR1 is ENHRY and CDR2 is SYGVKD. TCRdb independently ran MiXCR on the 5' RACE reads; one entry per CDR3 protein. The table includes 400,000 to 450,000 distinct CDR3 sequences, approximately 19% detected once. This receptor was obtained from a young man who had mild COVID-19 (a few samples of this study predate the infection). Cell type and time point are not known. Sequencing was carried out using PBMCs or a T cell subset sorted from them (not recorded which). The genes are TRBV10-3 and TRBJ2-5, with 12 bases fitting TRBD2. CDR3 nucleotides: TGTGCCATCAGTGAAGGACTAGCGGGGACCCAAGAGACCCAGTACTTC. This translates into CAISEGLAGTQETQYF.